The rows below give T cell receptor beta chains drawn from one sample of a study of prognosis after radiotherapy for stage I lung cancer. MiXCR, applied by TCRdb to the multiplex PCR reads, yields one record per CDR3 protein. The sample comprises nearly 35,000 distinct CDR3 sequences, around a third of which are singletons, and roughly 26% rests with the top ten. Source: PBMCs, taken before or after stereotactic body radiation therapy (not recorded which). The receptors were sampled from a donor over 45 with non-small cell lung cancer. The CDR3 runs from the conserved cysteine through the conserved F or W. The D gene is left open where the match is weak. Only some rows state a clone size, as once, few, many or a class for expanded clones.

>17|TRBV30|TRBD1|-|TRBJ1-5
TGTGCCTGGAGTGACCAACCTTACAGGGGAGAAGATCAGCCCCAGCATTTT
CAWSDQPYRGEDQPQHF
>13|TRBV3-1|-|many|TRBJ2-7
TGTGCCAGCAGCCAAGATATGGCCTACGAGCAGTACTTC
CASSQDMAYEQYF
>14|TRBV2|TRBD2|once|TRBJ2-5
TGTGCCAGCAGTGGTAGCGGGAGTGGAGAGACCCAGTACTTC
CASSGSGSGETQYF
>12|TRBV6-1|-|-|TRBJ2-3
TGTGCCAGCGGTACGTGGTCGGGCCCCCAGTATTTC
CASGTWSGPQYF
>18|TRBV4-1|-|-|TRBJ1-1
TGCGCCAGCAGATTGAGCCGAGGGCCCCGGGGCATGAACACTGAAGCTTTCTTT
CASRLSRGPRGMNTEAFF
>14|TRBV28|-|-|TRBJ2-3
TGTGCCAGCAGAACCCATGGGGTCCCAGATACGCAGTATTTT
CASRTHGVPDTQYF
>17|TRBV5-1|TRBD1|-|TRBJ1-4
TGCGCCAGCAGCTTGGGGACAGGGGGCGGGCGCAATGAAAAACTGTTTTTT
CASSLGTGGGRNEKLFF
>16|TRBV28|TRBD2|many|TRBJ2-3
TGTGCCAGCAGTTTCCCCACTAGCGGGGGAACAGATACGCAGTATTTT
CASSFPTSGGTDTQYF
>14|TRBV30|TRBD1|-|TRBJ2-3
TGTGCCTGGAGTGTCAGGGGGCTGGCAGATACGCAGTATTTT
CAWSVRGLADTQYF
>14|TRBV24-1|TRBD1|many|TRBJ2-2
TGTGCCACCAGTGTGCAGGGGGCGGTCGGGGAGCTGTTTTTT
CATSVQGAVGELFF
>15|TRBV24-1|-|many|TRBJ1-4
TGTGCCACCACATTAAAAGGGGGAGGGAATGAAAAACTGTTTTTT
CATTLKGGGNEKLFF
>13|TRBV20-1|TRBD1|many|TRBJ2-7
TGCAGTGCGGGGACAGGCGGAACCTACGAGCAGTACTTC
CSAGTGGTYEQYF
>16|TRBV30|TRBD1|many|TRBJ1-2
TGTGCCTGGACCCTTACCCGAGGGGGCGCAGGCTATGGCTACACCTTC
CAWTLTRGGAGYGYTF
>11|TRBV10-2|-|-|TRBJ1-1
TGCGCCAGCAGGGAGAACACTGAAGCTTTCTTT
CASRENTEAFF
>13|TRBV19|-|many|TRBJ1-5
TGTGCCAGTAATTCCGATAGCAATCAGCCCCAGCATTTT
CASNSDSNQPQHF
>16|TRBV19|-|many|TRBJ1-6
TGTGCCAGTAGTCTGCATCTTCCCGTGCGTAATTCACCCCTCCACTTT
CASSLHLPVRNSPLHF
>16|TRBV4-1|TRBD1|few|TRBJ1-4
TGCGCCCGCAGCCAGGGGGGACAGGGTTCTCAGGAAAAACTGTTTTTT
CARSQGGQGSQEKLFF
>14|TRBV20-1|-|medium-sized|TRBJ1-2
TGCAGTGCTAGGAGGTCGGGAAAGGGATATGGCTACACCTTC
CSARRSGKGYGYTF
>14|TRBV7-2|-|many|TRBJ2-7
TGTGCCAGCAGCTTACTGTCCAGTTTTGACGAGCAGTACTTC
CASSLLSSFDEQYF
>15|TRBV5-1|-|-|TRBJ1-2
TGCGCTAGCAGCCCGGAGGGGGGCTCGGGGAGGGTCTACACCTTC
CASSPEGGSGRVYTF
>12|TRBV12-3/TRBV12-4|TRBD1|medium-sized|TRBJ1-2
TGTGCCAGCAGTAACGGACAGGACGGCTACACCTTC
CASSNGQDGYTF
>18|TRBV11-2|-|many|TRBJ2-1
TGTGCCAGCAGCTTAGAGGGGGCGGGAGCGGCCCGTCGTTATGAGCAGTTCTTC
CASSLEGAGAARRYEQFF
>18|TRBV2|TRBD2|many|TRBJ2-5
TGTGCCAGCAGCACACCTCGGACTAGCGGGGGATACCAAGAGACCCAGTACTTC
CASSTPRTSGGYQETQYF
>14|TRBV6-1|-|many|TRBJ2-1
TGTGCCAGCAGACAACTGATAACGGGGAATGAGCAGTTCTTC
CASRQLITGNEQFF
>14|TRBV27|-|many|TRBJ2-7
TGTGCCAGCGGGTTCTCGGACAGCAGATACGAGCAGTACTTC
CASGFSDSRYEQYF
>14|TRBV5-1|-|many|TRBJ2-5
TGCGCCAGCACAGTAAAACAGGGGGGGGAGACCCAGTACTTC
CASTVKQGGETQYF
>12|TRBV6-1|-|many|TRBJ1-5
TGTGCCAGCAGTCGCCGGGGCCAGCCCCAGCATTTT
CASSRRGQPQHF
>13|TRBV19|TRBD2|many|TRBJ2-2
TGTGCCAGTACCGGGACTAGCGACGGGGAGCTGTTTTTT
CASTGTSDGELFF
>14|TRBV20-1|-|many|TRBJ1-3
TGCAGTGTGGGCAGGGCCACTTCTGGAAACACCATATATTTT
CSVGRATSGNTIYF